The 13 T cell receptor beta chains presented below share a single source sample, sequenced in a study of T cells in Graves' hyperthyroidism and ophthalmopathy. TCR beta CDR3 sequences were amplified from RNA transcripts. Carried out on the TCR CDR3, a first-round RT-PCR used the HTBI primer set. MiXCR, applied by TCRdb to the multiplex PCR reads, yields one record per CDR3 protein. Among some 770,000 distinct CDR3 sequences listed, about 15% were seen once. Source material: blood. These receptors were taken from a man between 18 and 35 years old with Graves' hyperthyroidism.

The chain links TRBV6-1 to TRBJ1-2; possibly TRBD1 for D (6 bases). V was cut by 6 bases and J by 4 bases, with 15 bases left in between. This CDR3 is built from 14 residues. CDR1 is MNHNS and CDR2 is SASEGT in the germline V gene. The CDR3 coding sequence is TGTGCCAGCAGCCCCCGACAGGAAGGCTATGGCTACACCTTC. It specifies CASSPRQEGYGYTF.

CDR3 protein: CASSLWEGPYEQYF. The CDR3 DNA follows: TGTGCCAGCAGCTTGTGGGAGGGGCCCTACGAGCAGTACTTC. This chain uses TRBV7-3 with TRBJ2-7; 7 bases are a match to TRBD2. The CDR3 spans 14 residues. V was pared by 3 bases and J by 2 bases, with 4 bases of the junction left unmatched. Germline lookup yields CDR1 SGHTA and CDR2 FQGTGA.

Remarks on this clonotype: The junction departs from germline at one end; a sequencing error may be responsible. This chain uses TRBV29-1 with TRBJ2-7; tentatively, D is TRBD1 (6 bases). The CDR3 sequence is 13 residues long. Germline CDR1 SQVTM, CDR2 ANQGSEA. In nucleotides, the CDR3 is TGCAGCGTCGGACAGAAGAGGGTATACGGGCAGTACTTC. This translates into CSVGQKRVYGQYF.

This clonotype has at least ten counts. This chain joins TRBV19 and TRBJ2-1, with 11 positions matching TRBD2. V trimming: 5 bases; J trimming: 0 bases; junction bases outside the gene matches: 6. Germline values: CDR1 LNHDA, CDR2 SQIVND (reference sequence). CDR3 length: 17 amino acids. The chain's CDR3 is CASSSGLADRSYNEQFF. As DNA, the CDR3 is TGTGCCAGTAGTTCGGGACTAGCGGACCGCTCCTACAATGAGCAGTTCTTC.

The rearrangement joins TRBV13 to TRBJ1-4; perhaps TRBD1 as D (5 bases). This CDR3 region has 17 residues. Germline V gene lookup returns CDR1 PRHDT and CDR2 FYEKMQ (reference sequence). V shed 0 bases and J shed 3 bases, with 14 bases lying between them. In DNA form, the CDR3 reads TGTGCCAGCAGCTTAGGGGACACCCCAGAACCTAATGAAAAACTGTTTTTT. Its protein is CASSLGDTPEPNEKLFF.

This clonotype was seen at least ten times. The rearrangement links TRBV20-1 to TRBJ2-6, with a weak D call TRBD1 (5 bases). The CDR3 spans 17 residues. Germline-derived CDR1 and CDR2 are DFQATT and SNEGSKA (reference sequence). V lost 6 bases and J 2 bases, leaving 20 bases between the germline ends. The CDR3, as DNA: TGCAGTGCCCGCGTACAATCAGGGTTTGCTGGGGCCAACGTCCTGACTTTC. This translates into CSARVQSGFAGANVLTF.

This clonotype was seen ten or more times. The V and J genes are TRBV5-4 and TRBJ2-7, with 10 bases fitting TRBD2. CDR1 and CDR2 (germline): SGHNT, YYREEE (reference sequence). This CDR3 comprises 16 residues. The junction had 12 bases not matched to a gene; V was cut back by 4 bases and J by 5 bases. CDR3 sequence (DNA): TGTGCCAGCAGCCGGCTGCTGAGCGGGAGGGTCGACGAGCAGTACTTC. This translates into CASSRLLSGRVDEQYF.

This sequence joins TRBV29-1 and TRBJ2-7, with TRBD2 identical over 14 bases. V lost 0 bases to trimming and J lost 2 bases; unmatched junction nucleotides: 12. The germline V gene encodes CDR1 SQVTM and CDR2 ANQGSEA. The length of the CDR3 is 19 residues. The chain's CDR3 is CSVEDKPGTSGGAPYEQYF. The CDR3, as DNA: TGCAGCGTTGAAGATAAACCGGGGACTAGCGGGGGAGCCCCCTACGAGCAGTACTTC.

The rearrangement links TRBV12-3 or TRBV12-4 to TRBJ2-1; 7 nucleotides align to TRBD2. V was clipped by 2 bases and J by 0 bases; unmatched bases: 7. The CDR3 loop spans 17 amino acids. For the CDR3, the DNA is TGTGCCAGCAGTTTATCTCTAGCGGAGGTCTCCTACAATGAGCAGTTCTTC. Translation: CASSLSLAEVSYNEQFF.

This chain joins TRBV7-2 and TRBJ2-3, with D possibly matching TRBD2 (6 bases). V was shortened by 5 bases and J by 0 bases, with 15 bases between the two germline ends. The CDR3 extends over 16 amino acids. The germline CDR1 and CDR2 sequences are SGHTA and FQGNSA. In DNA, the CDR3 is TGTGCCAGCAGCCTCCTCGGGAGCGGGAGCACAGATACGCAGTATTTT. Translation gives CASSLLGSGSTDTQYF.

CDR3 in amino acids: CASSPDRENSPLHF. Written as DNA, the CDR3 is TGTGCCAGCAGCCCGGACAGGGAGAATTCACCCCTCCACTTT. V usage is TRBV2 and J usage is TRBJ1-6; 8 nucleotides match TRBD1. In germline, CDR1 is SNHLY, CDR2 FYNNEI. V dropped 6 bases and J dropped 7; count of bases not matched to a gene: 5. The CDR3 is made up of 14 amino acids.

This chain connects TRBV19 to TRBJ2-7; a weak D match, TRBD1 (6 bases). Germline V gene sequence: CDR1 LNHDA, CDR2 SQIVND (reference sequence). Trimming removed 4 bases from V and 4 bases from J, with 17 bases in between. CDR3 length equals 15 residues. CDR3 sequence reads: CASSTSGGQRYEQYF. The CDR3 nucleotides read TGTGCCAGTAGTACGTCCGGCGGACAGAGATACGAGCAGTACTTC.

This clonotype was recorded at least ten times. This chain connects TRBV7-2 to TRBJ2-5, with D possibly TRBD2 on 6 matching bases. The CDR3 covers 14 residues. Trimming took off 0 bases at V and 3 bases at J, with 8 bases between the two ends. Germline CDR1 and CDR2: SGHTA and FQGNSA. The chain's CDR3 is CASSLARREETQYF. CDR3 DNA: TGTGCCAGCAGCTTAGCGCGGAGGGAAGAGACCCAGTACTTC.